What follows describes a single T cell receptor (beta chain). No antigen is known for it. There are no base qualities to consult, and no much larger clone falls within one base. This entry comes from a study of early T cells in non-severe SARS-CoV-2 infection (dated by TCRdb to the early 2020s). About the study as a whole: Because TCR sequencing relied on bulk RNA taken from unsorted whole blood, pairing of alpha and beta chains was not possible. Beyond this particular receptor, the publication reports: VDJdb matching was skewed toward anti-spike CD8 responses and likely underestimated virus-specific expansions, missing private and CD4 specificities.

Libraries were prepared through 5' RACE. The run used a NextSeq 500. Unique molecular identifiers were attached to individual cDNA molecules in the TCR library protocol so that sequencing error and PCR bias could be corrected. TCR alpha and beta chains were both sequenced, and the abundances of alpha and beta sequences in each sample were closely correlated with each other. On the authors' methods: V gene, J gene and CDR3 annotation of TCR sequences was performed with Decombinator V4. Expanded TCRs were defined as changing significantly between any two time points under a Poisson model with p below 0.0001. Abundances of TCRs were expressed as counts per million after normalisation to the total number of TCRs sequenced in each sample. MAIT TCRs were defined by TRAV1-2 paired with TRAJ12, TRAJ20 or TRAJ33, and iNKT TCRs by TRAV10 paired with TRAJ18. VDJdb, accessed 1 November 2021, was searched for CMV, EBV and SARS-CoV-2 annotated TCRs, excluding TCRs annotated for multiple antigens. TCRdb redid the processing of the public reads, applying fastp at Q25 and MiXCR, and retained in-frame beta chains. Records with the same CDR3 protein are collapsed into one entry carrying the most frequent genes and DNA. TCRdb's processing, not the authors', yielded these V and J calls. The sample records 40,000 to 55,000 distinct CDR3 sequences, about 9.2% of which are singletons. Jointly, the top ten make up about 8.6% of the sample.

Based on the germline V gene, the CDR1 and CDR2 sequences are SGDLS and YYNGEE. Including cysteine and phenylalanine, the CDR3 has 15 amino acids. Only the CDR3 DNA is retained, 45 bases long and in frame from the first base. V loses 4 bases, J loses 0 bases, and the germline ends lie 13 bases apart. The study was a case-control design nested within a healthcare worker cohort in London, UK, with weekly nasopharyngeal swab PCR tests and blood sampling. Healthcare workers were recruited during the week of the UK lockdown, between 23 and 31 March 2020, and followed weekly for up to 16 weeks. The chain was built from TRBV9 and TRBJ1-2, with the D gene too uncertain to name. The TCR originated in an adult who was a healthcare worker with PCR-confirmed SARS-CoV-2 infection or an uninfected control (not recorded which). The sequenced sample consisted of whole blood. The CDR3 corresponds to CASSPFDGANYGYTF. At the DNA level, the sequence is TGTGCCAGCAGCCCCTTTGACGGAGCTAACTATGGCTACACCTTC.